These 29 T cell receptor beta chains share one sample of origin, sequenced in a study of vaccination effects on CD4 cells after COVID-19. These receptors are not linked to any known antigen. Assay: immunoSEQ multiplex PCR; the TCRdb copy retains only in-frame clones and omits some. The sample carries some 61,000 clones, about 80% recorded once. Antigen-specific CD4+ T cells were expanded with viral peptide pools in the ViraFEST assay before sequencing. Scientists isolated CD4+ T cells after a roughly 10-day culture period ended. Two-dose vaccination with either BNT162b2 or mRNA-1273 was given to the participants. Sequenced here: CD4+ T cells from PBMCs cultured with HCoV-OC43 spike peptides, sampled after COVID-19 vaccination. The subset denotes: HCoV-OC43 spike overlapping peptide pool stimulation. Receptors were obtained from a human donor who received a COVID-19 vaccine.

The rearrangement links TRBV27 to TRBJ1-2, with TRBD1 as a possible D gene (5 bases). The V end lost 2 bases, the J end lost 7 bases, and 14 bases lay between the germline ends. CDR3 length equals 14 residues. Germline CDR1 is MNHEY and CDR2 is SMNVEV (reference sequence). Here the CDR3 reads CASSLSPTGPGYTF. CDR3 coding DNA: TGTGCCAGCAGTTTAAGCCCCACAGGCCCTGGCTACACCTTC.

V is TRBV5-6 and J is TRBJ1-6; possibly TRBD1 for D (6 bases). The CDR3 runs 17 residues. The germline V gene encodes CDR1 SGHDT and CDR2 YYEEEE. The V gene lost 4 bases and the J gene lost 0 bases, with 14 bases spanning the gap. CDR3 DNA: TGTGCCAGCAGCGCCTACAGGGCGCGCTCCTATAATTCACCCCTCCACTTT. Protein: CASSAYRARSYNSPLHF.

V gene TRBV4-1 combines with J gene TRBJ2-2; perhaps D is TRBD1 or TRBD2 (5 bases each). The CDR3 runs 16 residues. CDR1 and CDR2 (germline): MGHRA, YSYEKL. V gave up 0 bases and J gave up 3 bases, with 11 bases separating them. CDR3: CASSQEGRTHTGELFF. In nucleotides, the CDR3 is TGCGCCAGCAGCCAAGAGGGACGTACCCACACCGGGGAGCTGTTTTTT.

This rearrangement joins TRBV7-2 to TRBJ2-1, with D possibly matching TRBD1 (6 bases). The germline V gene encodes CDR1 SGHTA and CDR2 FQGNSA. The CDR3 length is 13 residues. V was trimmed by 3 bases and J by 9 bases, leaving 12 bases between them. CDR3 nucleotides: TGTGCCAGCAGCTTCTACAGGGACGGTGAGCAGTTCTTC. It encodes CASSFYRDGEQFF. Full variable domain (outside the CDR3, taken from reference TRBV7-2 and TRBJ2-1): GAGVSQSPSNKVTEKGKDVELRCDPISGHTALYWYRQSLGQGLEFLIYFQGNSAPDKSGLPSDRFSAERTGGSVSTLTIQRTQQEDSAVYLCASSFYRDGEQFFGPGTRLTVL.

The chain joins TRBV6-5 to TRBJ1-2; D not resolved. The germline CDR1 and CDR2 sequences are MNHEY and SVGAGI. The V end was cut by 4 bases, the J end by 4 bases, with 7 bases between. This CDR3 has 12 residues. The CDR3 DNA reads TGTGCCAGCAGTTCTTCAGTCTATGGCTACACCTTC. Translated: CASSSSVYGYTF.

This chain joins TRBV5-1 and TRBJ2-3; no definite D call. CDR1 is SGHRS and CDR2 is YFSETQ in the germline V gene. Trimming removed 0 bases from V and 4 bases from J, with 12 bases in between. CDR3 length equals 15 residues. CDR3 nucleotides: TGCGCCAGCAGCTTGGAATCCCCGGGTGCAGATACGCAGTATTTT. Amino acid sequence: CASSLESPGADTQYF.

This clone occurred once. This chain uses TRBV19 with TRBJ2-2; D possibly uses TRBD1 or TRBD2 (6 bases each). V shed 7 bases and J shed 3 bases, with 18 bases lying between them. The germline gives CDR1 LNHDA, CDR2 SQIVND (reference sequence). The CDR3 spans 16 residues. CDR3 sequence (DNA): TGTGCCAGTACATTAATCGGGGGCGGGTACACCGGGGAGCTGTTTTTT. It encodes CASTLIGGGYTGELFF.

CDR3 sequence reads: CASRNWRTGEQYV. CDR3 DNA: TGTGCCAGTAGGAATTGGCGGACAGGCGAGCAGTACGTC. This chain links TRBV19 with TRBJ2-7, with 7 bases matching TRBD1. CDR3 length equals 13 residues. Germline trimming cut 6 bases from V and 6 bases from J; bases unmatched to any gene: 8. Germline CDR1 is LNHDA and CDR2 is SQIVND (reference sequence).

The V call is TRBV24-1, the J call TRBJ2-2; D possibly corresponds to TRBD1 (5 bases). CDR1 and CDR2 from the germline V gene are KGHDR and SFDVKD. Trimming pared 4 bases from V and 4 bases from J, leaving 9 bases between. The CDR3 contains 14 residues. The CDR3 DNA sequence: TGTGCCACCAGTGAGACGACAGTCACCGGGGAGCTGTTTTTT. Amino acid sequence: CATSETTVTGELFF.

This sequence joins TRBV7-2 and TRBJ2-7; TRBD1 aligns across 11 bases. Germline CDR1 and CDR2: SGHTA and FQGNSA. Trimming removed 4 bases from V and 2 bases from J; junction bases left unmatched: 4. This CDR3 contains 15 residues. CDR3 sequence: CASSWDRGIAYEQYV. The CDR3 region has the DNA TGTGCCAGCAGCTGGGACAGGGGGATCGCCTACGAGCAGTACGTC.

In its sample, this clone was seen once. The chain combines TRBV6-5 with TRBJ2-1; 12 nucleotides align to TRBD2. The V and J ends lost 6 bases and 5 bases, in that order; junction bases with no gene match: 5. Germline CDR1 is MNHEY and CDR2 is SVGAGI. The CDR3 is made up of 15 amino acids. The CDR3 here is CASRRTSGDHNEQFF. CDR3 bases: TGTGCCAGCAGACGGACTAGCGGGGACCACAATGAGCAGTTCTTC.

The chain is built from TRBV19 and TRBJ1-4; D is possibly TRBD1 (6 bases). Trimming shortened V by 5 bases and J by 3 bases, and 13 bases separated the two germline ends. The CDR3 is 15 residues long. Germline V CDR1 and CDR2: LNHDA, SQIVND (reference sequence). This CDR3 reads CASSPRQAPNEKLFF. CDR3 DNA sequence: TGTGCCAGTAGTCCCCGACAGGCCCCTAATGAAAAACTGTTTTTT.

The V and J genes are TRBV18 and TRBJ1-1, with D maybe TRBD1 (5 bases). Germline V gene lookup returns CDR1 KGHSH and CDR2 LQKENI. Trimming cost V 4 bases and J 6 bases, with 18 bases left between them. The CDR3 has 15 amino acids. In DNA form, the CDR3 reads TGTGCCAGCTCACTCACCCAGGGATTGGGGGCTGAAGCTTTCTTT. This translates into CASSLTQGLGAEAFF.

This rearrangement joins TRBV7-3 to TRBJ2-3; D ambiguous. Germline V gene lookup returns CDR1 SGHTA and CDR2 FQGTGA. This CDR3 spans 13 amino acids. V was pared by 5 bases and J by 6 bases, with 12 bases between. The CDR3 here is CASSPPGRDTQYF. DNA for the CDR3: TGTGCCAGCAGCCCCCCGGGCCGGGATACGCAGTATTTT. Filled out from reference TRBV7-3 and TRBJ2-3, the complete variable domain reads GAGVSQTPSNKVTEKGKYVELRCDPISGHTALYWYRQSLGQGPEFLIYFQGTGAADDSGLPNDRFFAVRPEGSVSTLKIQRTERGDSAVYLCASSPPGRDTQYFGPGTRLTVL.

This chain connects TRBV5-1 to TRBJ2-2, with 8 bases matching TRBD2. Unmatched junction bases numbered 3, after V lost 2 bases and J lost 0 bases. Germline V gene lookup returns CDR1 SGHRS and CDR2 YFSETQ. CDR3 length: 16 residues. CDR3 nucleotides: TGCGCCAGCAGCTTTAGCGGGGCACCGAACACCGGGGAGCTGTTTTTT. Its protein is CASSFSGAPNTGELFF.

V usage is TRBV18 and J usage is TRBJ2-2, with D perhaps matching TRBD1 (5 bases). Germline assignment: CDR1 KGHSH and CDR2 LQKENI. The CDR3 has 13 residues. Trimming removed 0 bases at V and 7 bases at J, with 6 bases between. CDR3 sequence reads: CASSPPTVGELFF. In DNA form, the CDR3 reads TGTGCCAGCTCACCACCGACAGTCGGGGAGCTGTTTTTT.

V is TRBV6-5 and J is TRBJ1-2; no clear D. The CDR3 has 15 residues. Between the trimmed V and J ends, which lost 4 bases and 4 bases, there was a span of 16 bases. Germline assignment: CDR1 MNHEY and CDR2 SVGAGI. CDR3 sequence (DNA): TGTGCCAGCAGTTCAAATTATAACCCAACCTATGGCTACACCTTC. As protein: CASSSNYNPTYGYTF.

The rearrangement joins TRBV19 to TRBJ1-5; perhaps TRBD1 as D (5 bases). The V end lost 3 bases, the J end lost 0 bases, and 12 bases lay between the germline ends. The CDR3 is 16 residues long. The germline V gene encodes CDR1 LNHDA and CDR2 SQIVND (reference sequence). CDR3 region: CASSIGRQNSNQPQHF. The CDR3 DNA reads as TGTGCCAGTAGTATCGGCCGACAGAATAGCAATCAGCCCCAGCATTTT. Full variable domain (missing parts from reference TRBV19 and TRBJ1-5): DGGITQSPKYLFRKEGQNVTLSCEQNLNHDAMYWYRQDPGQGLRLIYYSQIVNDFQKGDIAEGYSVSREKKESFPLTVTSAQKNPTAFYLCASSIGRQNSNQPQHFGDGTRLSIL.

The chain links TRBV15 to TRBJ2-2, with a tentative D call TRBD1 (6 bases). Germline V gene sequence: CDR1 LNHNV, CDR2 YYDKDF (reference sequence). The CDR3 loop spans 16 amino acids. Trimming took off 1 base at V and 7 bases at J, with 16 bases between the two ends. The chain's CDR3 is CATSRGTGTIFGELFF. Here the CDR3 DNA reads TGTGCCACCAGCAGAGGAACCGGGACAATATTCGGGGAGCTGTTTTTT.

V gene TRBV5-1 combines with J gene TRBJ1-6, with 8 bases aligning to TRBD1. In germline, CDR1 is SGHRS, CDR2 YFSETQ. Germline trimming cut 4 bases from V and 7 bases from J; bases unmatched to any gene: 4. CDR3 length: 14 residues. The CDR3, as DNA: TGCGCCAGCAGCCCCCGGACAGGGAATTCACCCCTCCACTTT. Translating it yields CASSPRTGNSPLHF.

V is TRBV28 and J is TRBJ1-5; D is possibly TRBD1 (6 bases). The CDR3 sequence is 15 residues long. Germline lookup yields CDR1 MDHEN and CDR2 SYDVKM. Trimming took 3 bases from V and 2 from J, leaving 11 bases between them. The CDR3 loop reads CASSFWAGGNQPQHF. The CDR3 nucleotides read TGTGCCAGCAGTTTCTGGGCAGGGGGCAATCAGCCCCAGCATTTT.

The chain couples TRBV6-5 to TRBJ2-3; D gene ambiguous. The V end lost 2 bases, the J end lost 1 base, and 7 bases lay between the germline ends. Germline assignment: CDR1 MNHEY and CDR2 SVGAGI. The CDR3 runs 14 residues. The chain's CDR3 is CASSYVSRTDTQYF. CDR3 bases: TGTGCCAGCAGTTACGTATCCCGCACAGATACGCAGTATTTT.

This clone was observed a few times. V usage is TRBV6-2 or TRBV6-3 and J usage is TRBJ2-7, with 8 bases aligning to TRBD1. CDR3 size: 15 residues. The V gene end was trimmed by 1 base and the J gene end by 3 bases; junction bases not matched to a gene: 5. Germline CDR1 and CDR2: MNHEY and SVGEGT. The CDR3 protein is CASSYYGQGRYEQYV. The CDR3 nucleotides are TGTGCCAGCAGTTACTACGGACAGGGTCGCTACGAGCAGTACGTC.

The rearrangement uses TRBV11-3 and TRBJ2-2; 7 positions agree with TRBD1. The V and J ends lost 6 bases and 1 base, in that order; junction bases with no gene match: 5. Looked up from germline, CDR1 is SGHNT and CDR2 is YENEEA. The CDR3 covers 15 residues. This chain's CDR3 is CASRPTGMNTGELFF. The CDR3 coding sequence is TGTGCCAGCAGACCGACAGGGATGAACACCGGGGAGCTGTTTTTT. Combining the CDR3 with reference TRBV11-3 and TRBJ2-2 gives the whole variable domain EAGVVQSPRYKIIEKKQPVAFWCNPISGHNTLYWYLQNLGQGPELLIRYENEEAVDDSQLPKDRFSAERLKGVDSTLKIQPAELGDSAVYLCASRPTGMNTGELFFGEGSRLTVL.

V usage is TRBV14 and J usage is TRBJ2-3, with D unresolved. With 4 bases removed from V and 5 bases from J, the gap between germline ends came to 10 bases. Germline lookup yields CDR1 SGHDN and CDR2 FVKESK. The CDR3 runs to 13 residues. CDR3: CASSPISVDTQYF. The CDR3 region has the DNA TGTGCCAGCAGCCCAATTAGTGTAGATACGCAGTATTTT.

The chain uses TRBV7-2 and TRBJ2-2, with D perhaps matching TRBD2 (5 bases). CDR3 length: 16 amino acids. The V end was cut by 0 bases, the J end by 0 bases, with 8 bases between. Germline V gives CDR1 SGHTA, CDR2 FQGNSA. In DNA, the CDR3 is TGTGCCAGCAGCTTAGCGCCCGGGACGAACACCGGGGAGCTGTTTTTT. Encoded protein: CASSLAPGTNTGELFF.

The gene calls are TRBV9 and TRBJ2-3; the match to TRBD2 covers 7 bases. The CDR3 is 15 amino acids. CDR1 is SGDLS and CDR2 is YYNGEE in the germline V gene. The V and J ends lost 4 bases and 3 bases, in that order; junction bases with no gene match: 8. The CDR3 bases are TGTGCCAGCAGCCGCTACGAGCGGGGAACAGATACGCAGTATTTT. This codes for CASSRYERGTDTQYF.

This clone was observed once. The chain carries TRBV9 and TRBJ1-3, with D possibly matching TRBD1 (5 bases). This CDR3 is 14 amino acids long. Germline CDR1 is SGDLS and CDR2 is YYNGEE. Trimming shortened V by 2 bases and J by 3 bases, and 9 bases separated the two germline ends. CDR3 residues: CASSVGRDGNTIYF. In DNA form, the CDR3 reads TGTGCCAGCAGCGTCGGCAGGGATGGAAACACCATATATTTT.

This chain uses TRBV28 with TRBJ2-7, with 9 bases lining up with TRBD1. The CDR3 is 15 residues long. CDR1 is MDHEN and CDR2 is SYDVKM in the germline V gene. After removal of 4 bases from V and 1 base from J, the junction contained 5 bases not matched to a gene. The CDR3 protein is CASSSPTGGSYEQYV. The CDR3 DNA sequence: TGTGCCAGCAGTTCCCCGACAGGGGGATCCTACGAGCAGTACGTC.